The T cell receptor (beta chain) under discussion was sequenced for a study of identical twins. Germline V gives CDR1 DFQATT, CDR2 SNEGSKA (reference sequence). The CDR3 consists of 12 residues. The germline V and J ends were trimmed by 3 bases and 4 bases, with 7 bases remaining between them. Notes on the study in general: Out-of-frame alpha sequences shared between twins exhibited an excess of low generation probability.

For this clonotype: Its antigen is unknown.

TCRdb processed the 5' RACE reads anew with MiXCR; each CDR3 protein has one entry. The table records 550,000 to 700,000 distinct CDR3 sequences, over 20% of them present only once. These records were also assigned to another study, of T cells expressing NK-cell markers.

J is TRBJ1-5 and V is TRBV20-1; D gene ambiguous. This TCR was sampled from a woman aged 18 to 35 in good health. Material for sequencing was PBMCs. CDR3 residues: CSASRINQPQHF. CDR3 DNA sequence: TGCAGTGCTAGTCGGATTAATCAGCCCCAGCATTTT.